These 22 T cell receptor beta chains came from one sample sequenced in a study of cytomegalovirus exposure and HLA in healthy donors. The PCR used 60 Vbeta and 13 Jbeta primers. The repertoire was sequenced with immunoSEQ multiplex PCR; TCRdb's copy has only in-frame clones and lacks some. This sample has around 180,000 clones, with around 80% found just once. Sequencing used PBMCs. These TCRs come from a young woman in good health and CMV-seropositive.

The chain recombines TRBV7-2 with TRBJ2-5; TRBD1 aligns across 7 bases. The CDR3 consists of 13 residues. The germline gives CDR1 SGHTA, CDR2 FQGNSA. The J segment lost 5 bases and the V segment lost 6 bases, leaving 6 bases of the junction unmatched. The CDR3 protein is CASSKTGTETQYF. Written as DNA, the CDR3 is TGTGCCAGCAGTAAGACAGGGACGGAGACCCAGTACTTC. Full variable domain (rest looked up from reference TRBV7-2 and TRBJ2-5): GAGVSQSPSNKVTEKGKDVELRCDPISGHTALYWYRQSLGQGLEFLIYFQGNSAPDKSGLPSDRFSAERTGGSVSTLTIQRTQQEDSAVYLCASSKTGTETQYFGPGTRLLVL.

This clone was seen a single time. The genes are TRBV15 and TRBJ2-7; 8 nucleotides match TRBD2. Germline V gene sequence: CDR1 LNHNV, CDR2 YYDKDF (reference sequence). The CDR3 runs to 16 residues. Losses at the gene ends were 0 bases for V and 7 bases for J; bases not matched to a gene: 11. DNA for the CDR3: TGTGCCACCAGCAGAGAAGATCTAGCGGGCCGGGAGGAGCAGTACTTC. Amino acids: CATSREDLAGREEQYF.

The chain uses TRBV5-1 and TRBJ2-3; TRBD2 aligns across 8 bases. CDR1 is SGHRS, CDR2 YFSETQ, per germline. The CDR3 is made up of 15 amino acids. The junction had 4 bases not matched to a gene; V was cut back by 4 bases and J by 0 bases. The CDR3 DNA follows: TGCGCCAGCAGCCTTAGCGGGATCAGCACAGATACGCAGTATTTT. Its translation: CASSLSGISTDTQYF.

This chain uses TRBV10-3 with TRBJ2-1; TRBD1 aligns across 9 bases. With 11 bases clipped from V and 2 bases from J, the junction kept 10 bases outside the gene matches. CDR3 length: 15 residues. Germline-derived CDR1 and CDR2 are ENHRY and SYGVKD. CDR3 protein: CASFRGQGTYNEQFF. The CDR3 DNA is TGTGCCTCGTTTCGGGGACAGGGTACCTACAATGAGCAGTTCTTC.

The V call is TRBV28, the J call TRBJ2-1; 7 bases line up with TRBD2. Looked up from germline, CDR1 is MDHEN and CDR2 is SYDVKM. The CDR3 length is 16 residues. Unmatched junction bases numbered 6, after V lost 3 bases and J lost 1 base. CDR3 region: CASSFLGGSSYNEQFF. The DNA of the CDR3 is TGTGCCAGCAGTTTCTTGGGCGGGAGTTCCTACAATGAGCAGTTCTTC.

The J gene is TRBJ1-1, the V gene TRBV27, with D perhaps TRBD1 (6 bases). Germline V gives CDR1 MNHEY, CDR2 SMNVEV (reference sequence). This CDR3 has 16 amino acids. V shed 7 bases and J shed 5 bases, with 23 bases lying between them. CDR3 in DNA: TGTGCCAGCACCGTACACAGGGATCGGGTTTCTACTGAAGCTTTCTTT. Amino acids: CASTVHRDRVSTEAFF.

Only one count was recorded for this clone. The V and J genes are TRBV6-6 and TRBJ2-7, with TRBD1 matching 7 bases. The V segment lost 5 bases and the J segment 6 bases; nucleotides outside the gene matches: 4. The germline V gene has CDR1 MNHNY and CDR2 SVGAGI (reference sequence). The CDR3 has 12 residues. For the CDR3, the DNA is TGTGCCAGCAGTACCACAGGGGTCGAGCAGTACTTC. Protein: CASSTTGVEQYF.

This clone was detected only a few times. The chain employs TRBV12-5 and TRBJ2-7, with 7 bases identical to TRBD1. The V gene end was trimmed by 3 bases and the J gene end by 0 bases; junction bases not matched to a gene: 5. From germline, CDR1 is LGHNT and CDR2 FRNRAP. This CDR3 region has 15 residues. CDR3 in DNA: TGTGCTAGTGGTTTCCCCCGGACAGGCTCCTACGAGCAGTACTTC. It codes for CASGFPRTGSYEQYF.

V usage is TRBV11-1 and J usage is TRBJ2-1; D call uncertain. The germline V and J ends were trimmed by 0 bases and 8 bases, with 17 bases remaining between them. The CDR3 is made up of 16 amino acids. Per germline, CDR1 SGHAT and CDR2 FQDESV (reference sequence). The CDR3 bases are TGTGCCAGCAGCTTAGCTAGCTTGGCACTGCTCGATGAGCAGTTCTTC. Translated, it gives CASSLASLALLDEQFF. Full variable domain (remainder filled in from reference TRBV11-1 and TRBJ2-1): EAEVAQSPRYKITEKSQAVAFWCDPISGHATLYWYRQILGQGPELLVQFQDESVVDDSQLPKDRFSAERLKGVDSTLKIQPAELGDSAMYLCASSLASLALLDEQFFGPGTRLTVL.

The chain couples TRBV19 to TRBJ2-3; 11 nucleotides agree with TRBD2. CDR1 is LNHDA and CDR2 is SQIVND in the germline V gene (reference sequence). J was trimmed by 2 bases and V by 3 bases; bases with no gene match: 4. This CDR3 is 16 amino acids long. CDR3 coding DNA: TGTGCCAGTAGTATGCCTAGCGGGAGGTACACAGATACGCAGTATTTT. It codes for CASSMPSGRYTDTQYF.

The V call is TRBV7-2, the J call TRBJ2-1; 8 bases fit TRBD2. The trim removed 1 base at V and 7 bases at J, leaving 12 bases unmatched. Germline-derived CDR1 and CDR2 are SGHTA and FQGNSA. This CDR3 has 17 amino acids. CDR3: CASSLGTPAGVRNEQFF. The CDR3, as DNA: TGTGCCAGCAGCTTAGGTACGCCAGCGGGAGTGCGGAATGAGCAGTTCTTC.

This rearrangement joins TRBV6-6 to TRBJ1-3, with a weak D call TRBD1 (6 bases). Germline loops: CDR1 MNHNY, CDR2 SVGAGI (reference sequence). V lost 6 bases and J 4 bases, leaving 13 bases between the germline ends. CDR3 size: 14 residues. As DNA, the CDR3 is TGTGCCAGCAGCAACTCAGGGGAGGGAAACACCATATATTTT. Protein product: CASSNSGEGNTIYF.

This clone was seen a handful of times. The chain employs TRBV7-3 and TRBJ2-2; TRBD2 matches at 7 bases. The CDR3 has 16 residues. V shed 5 bases, J shed 5 bases, and the junction held 11 bases outside the gene matches. Germline V gene data show CDR1 as SGHTA and CDR2 as FQGTGA. The chain's CDR3 is CASSRGSGALTGELFF. For the CDR3, the DNA is TGTGCCAGCAGCCGCGGGAGTGGGGCCTTGACCGGGGAGCTGTTTTTT.

V is TRBV4-1 and J is TRBJ2-3, with D possibly matching TRBD1 (5 bases). CDR3 length: 14 residues. With 4 bases removed from V and 4 bases from J, the gap between germline ends came to 12 bases. Germline lookup yields CDR1 MGHRA and CDR2 YSYEKL. As DNA, the CDR3 is TGCGCCAGCAGCCGGGAAGGGGTGGCAGATACGCAGTATTTT. It yields the protein CASSREGVADTQYF.

The genes are TRBV7-3 and TRBJ2-7; D is possibly TRBD2 (6 bases). Trimming pared 3 bases from V and 3 bases from J, leaving 15 bases between. The germline gives CDR1 SGHTA, CDR2 FQGTGA. This CDR3 has 15 residues. Here the CDR3 reads CASSLTGTGVYEQYF. The CDR3 DNA follows: TGTGCCAGCAGCTTGACCGGGACGGGGGTCTACGAGCAGTACTTC.

This clone was detected once. The chain has TRBV6-1 and TRBJ1-4; perhaps TRBD1 as D (5 bases). This CDR3 region has 14 residues. Trimming stripped 3 bases from V and 5 bases from J, with 10 bases between. The V gene's germline CDR1 is MNHNS and CDR2 SASEGT. The CDR3 sequence: CASSEGLWNEKLFF. As DNA, the CDR3 is TGTGCCAGCAGTGAGGGACTGTGGAATGAAAAACTGTTTTTT.

The chain has TRBV11-2 and TRBJ1-2; 7 bases are a match to TRBD1. Germline values: CDR1 SGHAT, CDR2 FQNNGV. Germline trimming cut 4 bases from V and 2 bases from J; bases unmatched to any gene: 7. CDR3 size: 15 residues. CDR3 bases: TGTGCCAGCAGCTATCTCGGACAGGAAAACTATGGCTACACCTTC. Amino acid sequence: CASSYLGQENYGYTF.

This clone was observed a few times. The J gene is TRBJ2-2, the V gene TRBV13; 8 nucleotides align to TRBD1. Losses at the gene ends were 0 bases for V and 2 bases for J; bases not matched to a gene: 5. The CDR3 sequence is 17 residues long. Germline CDR1 reads PRHDT; CDR2 reads FYEKMQ (reference sequence). The DNA for the CDR3 is TGTGCCAGCAGCTTAGGCCCAGGGGGCCCCAACACCGGGGAGCTGTTTTTT. This sequence encodes CASSLGPGGPNTGELFF.

The chain carries TRBV4-2 and TRBJ2-5, with 15 bases lining up with TRBD2. The CDR3 is made up of 17 amino acids. V lost 1 base to trimming and J lost 5 bases; unmatched junction nucleotides: 5. CDR1 is LGHNA, CDR2 YNFKEQ, per germline. CDR3 amino acids: CASSQGTSGRERETQYF. The CDR3 bases are TGTGCCAGCAGCCAAGGGACTAGCGGGAGGGAGAGGGAGACCCAGTACTTC.

This chain connects TRBV4-3 to TRBJ2-2, with a possible D match to TRBD2 (6 bases). This CDR3 spans 15 amino acids. Germline CDR1 is LGHNA and CDR2 is YSLEER. Between the trimmed V and J ends, which lost 3 bases and 7 bases, there was a span of 15 bases. The CDR3 here is CASSQGARGGGELFF. The CDR3 DNA reads TGCGCCAGCAGCCAGGGCGCACGGGGAGGCGGGGAGCTGTTTTTT.

The rearrangement links TRBV4-1 to TRBJ2-7; tentative D call: TRBD2 (7 bases). Germline loops: CDR1 MGHRA, CDR2 YSYEKL. This CDR3 has 13 residues. Trimming removed 2 bases at V and 7 bases at J, with 12 bases between. CDR3 bases: TGCGCCAGCAGCCAAATGGGGGGGGCTGAGCAGTACTTC. This translates into CASSQMGGAEQYF.

This rearrangement joins TRBV7-8 to TRBJ1-1, with D possibly TRBD1 on 5 matching bases. This CDR3 is 15 amino acids long. The germline V and J ends were trimmed by 5 bases and 4 bases, with 17 bases remaining between them. The germline CDR1 and CDR2 sequences are SGHVS and FQNEAQ. The CDR3 DNA reads TGTGCCAGCAGCCACCCCCAGGGCCTGAGCACTGAAGCTTTCTTT. As protein: CASSHPQGLSTEAFF.